These T cell receptor beta chains were read from a single sample in a study of CD8+ T cells in alopecia areata. The data were produced by immunoSEQ multiplex PCR, yet TCRdb's version contains in-frame clones alone and is incomplete. The repertoire has some 210,000 clones, just over 65% of them found once; the top ten carry roughly 1.2%. This specimen consisted of CD4+ T cells sorted from blood, obtained between weeks 43 and 45, from a patient treated with tofacitinib. The receptors originated from a human donor with alopecia areata. Both conserved end residues are part of each CDR3. A D gene is named only where the DNA matches it firmly. Size is omitted from some rows. Given values are once, few, many or a class for expanded clones.

v_gene,abundance,j_gene,d_gene,CDR3aa,CDR3nt
TRBV30,-,TRBJ1-1,-,CAWSTGEGAAFF,TGTGCCTGGAGCACTGGGGAAGGGGCAGCTTTCTTT
TRBV23-1,-,TRBJ2-2,-,CASSKNTGELFF,TGCGCCAGCAGTAAGAACACCGGGGAGCTGTTTTTT
TRBV29-1,-,TRBJ2-5,TRBD1,CSVIPGQEAPRTQYF,TGCAGCGTAATTCCGGGACAGGAGGCGCCAAGGACCCAGTACTTC
TRBV29-1,-,TRBJ2-1,-,CSVEDEGRSGYNEQFF,TGCAGCGTTGAAGATGAGGGCAGGAGTGGATACAATGAGCAGTTCTTC
TRBV18,-,TRBJ1-3,-,CASSPDTAAGNTIYF,TGTGCCAGCTCACCGGACACGGCCGCTGGAAACACCATATATTTT
TRBV5-4,few,TRBJ2-1,-,CASSSGTARGNSYNEQFF,TGTGCCAGCAGCTCAGGGACGGCCCGGGGAAACTCCTACAATGAGCAGTTCTTC
TRBV29-1,-,TRBJ1-1,-,CSVEFGNTEAFF,TGCAGCGTTGAATTCGGGAACACTGAAGCTTTCTTT
TRBV29-1,-,TRBJ1-2,-,CSVGLGSYGYTF,TGCAGCGTTGGGTTGGGGTCCTATGGCTACACCTTC
TRBV11-3,once,TRBJ2-2,-,CASSSGRSGELFF,TGTGCCAGCAGCTCAGGCAGATCCGGGGAGCTGTTTTTT
TRBV10-3,few,TRBJ1-4,TRBD1,CAISESWTGAKLFF,TGTGCCATCAGTGAGTCTTGGACAGGGGCAAAACTGTTTTTT
TRBV7-2,-,TRBJ1-6,TRBD1,CASSLGTGLSPLHF,TGTGCCAGCAGCTTAGGGACAGGGTTGTCACCCCTCCACTTT
TRBV11-2,-,TRBJ2-3,-,CASSLVSTSRVYTQYF,TGTGCCAGCAGCTTAGTATCGACCTCGCGTGTGTATACGCAGTATTTT
TRBV4-3,few,TRBJ1-2,-,CASSQGREDGYTF,TGCGCCAGCAGCCAAGGAAGGGAGGATGGCTACACCTTC
TRBV4-3,-,TRBJ2-3,-,CASSHGGRLITDTQYF,TGCGCCAGCAGCCATGGGGGGCGGCTAATCACAGATACGCAGTATTTT
TRBV7-2,few,TRBJ2-2,TRBD2,CASSATSGGWTGELFF,TGTGCCAGCAGCGCGACTAGCGGGGGGTGGACCGGGGAGCTGTTTTTT